This T cell receptor beta chain was retrieved from a study of OX40 agonist ivuxolimab in advanced cancers. Overall study: Dose-escalation subjects each had hepatocellular carcinoma, melanoma, renal cell or head and neck cancer. Overall study results and limits: The study found that CD8+ T cells averaged more expanded clones than CD4+.

The CDR3 consists of 16 residues. The ends lost 3 bases at V and 2 bases at J; junction bases unmatched: 6. Per the germline V gene, CDR1 is GTSNPN and CDR2 is SVGIG (reference sequence). Clones were read by immunoSEQ multiplex PCR, and TCRdb kept only the in-frame ones, dropping some. The sample contains under 80,000 clones, 70% to 90% of which appear only once. Comment on this clone: Its target is unknown.

J is TRBJ2-5 and V is TRBV30; 13 bases are shared with TRBD2. The sample consisted of CD4+ or CD8+ T cells sorted from blood, taken in a trial of the OX40 agonist ivuxolimab. The TCR was taken from an adult with an advanced solid tumor such as melanoma, head and neck, liver or kidney cancer. CDR3 sequence: CAWRTGLAGSQETQYF. For the CDR3, the DNA is TGTGCCTGGAGGACGGGACTAGCGGGGAGTCAAGAGACCCAGTACTTC.